This passage covers 20 T cell receptor beta chains from one sample sequenced in a study of blood T cell repertoires in COVID-19. The repertoire was sequenced with immunoSEQ multiplex PCR; TCRdb's copy has only in-frame clones and lacks some. The sample lists about 74,000 clones, approximately 80% seen once, with around 12% in the top ten. The source material was peripheral blood. These receptors came from a human donor in a cohort sampled during active COVID-19.

This chain joins TRBV28 and TRBJ2-7; TRBD1 is a possible D gene (6 bases). CDR3 length equals 11 residues. The germline gives CDR1 MDHEN, CDR2 SYDVKM. The CDR3 DNA sequence: TGCGTGTCCAAGGGGGACTACGAGCAGTACGTC. Amino acids: CVSKGDYEQYV.

This clone showed up just once. The chain uses TRBV19 and TRBJ1-2; weak D call: TRBD1 (5 bases). CDR1 LNHDA and CDR2 SQIVND come from the germline V gene (reference sequence). The CDR3 totals 14 residues. Trimming left V 0 bases short and J 5 bases short, with 10 bases between. The CDR3, as DNA: TGTGCCAGTAGTATAGAGCCCAGGGTGTATGGCTACACCTTC. This gives the protein CASSIEPRVYGYTF.

The chain joins TRBV5-1 to TRBJ2-1; D gene ambiguous. CDR3 size: 13 residues. Trimming pared 2 bases from V and 7 bases from J, leaving 10 bases between. From germline, CDR1 is SGHRS and CDR2 YFSETQ. CDR3 in amino acids: CASSLTSLNEQFF. DNA of the CDR3: TGCGCCAGCAGCTTAACATCCCTGAATGAGCAGTTCTTC.

The V call is TRBV11-2, the J call TRBJ1-2; 8 nucleotides line up with TRBD1. The V segment lost 4 bases and the J segment 3 bases; nucleotides outside the gene matches: 10. CDR3 length: 16 residues. The germline V gene encodes CDR1 SGHAT and CDR2 FQNNGV. In nucleotides, the CDR3 is TGTGCCAGCAGCTCGCTCGGACAGGGTAGATACTATGGCTACACCTTC. Amino acid sequence: CASSSLGQGRYYGYTF.

The chain carries TRBV19 and TRBJ1-5; 7 positions match TRBD1. Losses at the gene ends were 6 bases for V and 7 bases for J; bases not matched to a gene: 12. The CDR3 covers 15 residues. Looked up from germline, CDR1 is LNHDA and CDR2 is SQIVND (reference sequence). The CDR3 here is CASRPTDRVGQPQHF. The CDR3 DNA follows: TGTGCCAGTAGGCCAACCGACAGGGTTGGCCAGCCCCAGCATTTT.

The chain employs TRBV28 and TRBJ1-1; the match to TRBD1 covers 7 bases. The V gene's germline CDR1 is MDHEN and CDR2 SYDVKM. The V segment lost 8 bases and the J segment 1 base; nucleotides outside the gene matches: 1. This CDR3 comprises 12 residues. The CDR3 sequence: CASRDRNTEAFF. CDR3 nucleotides: TGTGCCAGCCGGGACAGGAACACTGAAGCTTTCTTT.

This clone was detected a few times. This sequence joins TRBV7-3 and TRBJ2-1; 7 bases line up with TRBD1. The CDR3 is 14 residues long. Germline V lookup: CDR1 SGHTA, CDR2 FQGTGA. The ends lost 7 bases at V and 4 bases at J; junction bases unmatched: 7. The CDR3: CASKRDRNYNEQFF. CDR3 nucleotides: TGTGCCAGCAAGAGGGACAGAAATTACAATGAGCAGTTCTTC.

This clone came up many times. The genes are TRBV5-4 and TRBJ2-4; D might be TRBD2 (7 bases). The germline V gene has CDR1 SGHNT and CDR2 YYREEE (reference sequence). The CDR3 runs 18 residues. V gave up 2 bases and J gave up 1 base, with 19 bases separating them. CDR3 coding DNA: TGTGCCAGCAGCTTCTTAGGGAGGGGGGGGATTGCCAAAAACATTCAGTACTTC. The encoded protein is CASSFLGRGGIAKNIQYF.

The rearrangement links TRBV28 to TRBJ1-2, with D possibly TRBD1 on 5 matching bases. There are 16 residues in the CDR3. Per the germline V gene, CDR1 is MDHEN and CDR2 is SYDVKM. Deletions cut 8 bases from V and 4 bases from J, with 23 bases between. This CDR3 reads CASSVGGVFFGYGYTF. In DNA, the CDR3 is TGTGCCAGCTCCGTGGGAGGGGTGTTCTTCGGCTATGGCTACACCTTC.

This rearrangement joins TRBV6-1 to TRBJ2-7; TRBD1 might be the D (6 bases). Germline V lookup: CDR1 MNHNS, CDR2 SASEGT. Trimming shortened V by 2 bases and J by 0 bases, and 11 bases separated the two germline ends. The CDR3 has 15 residues. CDR3: CASSEIDRPSYEQYF. The CDR3 nucleotides read TGTGCCAGCAGTGAAATTGACAGGCCCTCCTACGAGCAGTACTTC.

The chain links TRBV6-5 to TRBJ1-2; 11 bases align to TRBD1. Unmatched junction bases numbered 2, after V lost 6 bases and J lost 8 bases. Germline V gene lookup returns CDR1 MNHEY and CDR2 SVGAGI. The CDR3 runs 12 residues. For the CDR3, the DNA is TGTGCCAGCAGGGACAGGGGGCAGGGCTACACCTTC. This gives the protein CASRDRGQGYTF.

The chain combines TRBV18 with TRBJ2-1; D perhaps matches TRBD2 (6 bases). V shed 6 bases and J shed 7 bases, with 16 bases lying between them. This CDR3 contains 14 residues. From germline, CDR1 is KGHSH and CDR2 LQKENI. As DNA, the CDR3 is TGTGCCAGCTCCCCTAGACGGGAGAGGAATGAGCAGTTCTTC. Translated, it gives CASSPRRERNEQFF.

The chain uses TRBV4-2 and TRBJ2-6; D is unclear. This CDR3 has 18 amino acids. Trimming stripped 0 bases from V and 0 bases from J, with 12 bases between. The germline gives CDR1 LGHNA, CDR2 YNFKEQ. In DNA form, the CDR3 reads TGTGCCAGCAGCCAAGAGGCAATCTTCCGCTCTGGGGCCAACGTCCTGACTTTC. Protein sequence: CASSQEAIFRSGANVLTF.

This chain connects TRBV30 to TRBJ1-3, with D possibly matching TRBD1 (5 bases). Deletions cut 2 bases from V and 2 bases from J, with 10 bases between. Per the germline V gene, CDR1 is GTSNPN and CDR2 is SVGIG (reference sequence). The CDR3 spans 14 residues. CDR3 coding DNA: TGTGCCTGGAGTTTGGTAGGGGCTGGAAACACCATATATTTT. It encodes CAWSLVGAGNTIYF.

CDR3 loop: CASSARQGPQPQHF. CDR3 nucleotide sequence: TGTGCCAGCAGTGCTCGACAGGGACCTCAGCCCCAGCATTTT. The gene calls are TRBV27 and TRBJ1-5; 7 bases are a match to TRBD1. The CDR3 length is 14 residues. The germline gives CDR1 MNHEY, CDR2 SMNVEV (reference sequence). V shed 5 bases and J 6 bases; nucleotides not matched to a gene: 7.

This rearrangement joins TRBV19 to TRBJ2-4, with TRBD1 matching 7 bases. The germline V gene has CDR1 LNHDA and CDR2 SQIVND (reference sequence). V gave up 7 bases and J gave up 0 bases; unmatched junction bases: 12. This CDR3 spans 17 amino acids. In nucleotides, the CDR3 is TGTGCCAGTATGGGCAGGGGGTTGTCCATAGCCAAAAACATTCAGTACTTC. Its protein is CASMGRGLSIAKNIQYF.

This chain links TRBV4-1 with TRBJ1-5; possibly TRBD1 for D (6 bases). The V end lost 1 base, the J end lost 7 bases, and 14 bases lay between the germline ends. Per germline, CDR1 MGHRA and CDR2 YSYEKL. There are 15 residues in the CDR3. The CDR3 reads CASSQGRGAGQPQHF. CDR3 in DNA: TGCGCCAGCAGCCAAGGGCGGGGGGCTGGACAGCCCCAGCATTTT.

A single count supports this clone. The V call is TRBV9, the J call TRBJ1-2; TRBD1 might be the D (5 bases). The CDR3 totals 15 residues. V was cut by 3 bases and J by 4 bases, with 16 bases left in between. Germline CDR1 SGDLS, CDR2 YYNGEE. CDR3 residues: CASSGTPGSLYGYTF. Here the CDR3 DNA reads TGTGCCAGCAGCGGGACACCAGGATCCCTCTATGGCTACACCTTC.

CDR3: CASSKGWTTNTGELFF. The CDR3 bases are TGTGCCAGCAGTAAAGGGTGGACAACGAACACCGGGGAGCTGTTTTTT. The chain has TRBV6-1 and TRBJ2-2, with D maybe TRBD1 (5 bases). This CDR3 has 16 amino acids. Trimming took 5 bases from V and 0 from J, leaving 13 bases between them. Looked up from germline, CDR1 is MNHNS and CDR2 is SASEGT.

The CDR3 region has the DNA TGTGCCAGCAGCCCTCGGACAGGTTTCTACGAGCAGTACTTC. It is translated as CASSPRTGFYEQYF. The chain uses TRBV9 and TRBJ2-7, with 7 bases matching TRBD1. Germline CDR1 SGDLS, CDR2 YYNGEE. J gave up 3 bases and V 4 bases, and 7 bases lay outside the gene matches. The CDR3 sequence is 14 residues long.